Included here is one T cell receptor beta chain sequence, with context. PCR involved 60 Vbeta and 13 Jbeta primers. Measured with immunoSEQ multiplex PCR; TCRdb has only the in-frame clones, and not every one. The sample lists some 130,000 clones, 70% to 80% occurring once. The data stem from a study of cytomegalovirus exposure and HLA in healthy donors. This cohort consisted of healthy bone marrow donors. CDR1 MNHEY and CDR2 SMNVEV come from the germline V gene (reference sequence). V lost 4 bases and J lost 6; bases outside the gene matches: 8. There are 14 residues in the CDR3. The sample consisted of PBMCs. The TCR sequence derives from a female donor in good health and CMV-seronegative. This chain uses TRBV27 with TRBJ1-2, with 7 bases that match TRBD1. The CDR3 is CASSSSDRKDGYTF. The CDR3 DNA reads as TGTGCCAGCAGTTCCTCGGACAGGAAGGATGGCTACACCTTC.